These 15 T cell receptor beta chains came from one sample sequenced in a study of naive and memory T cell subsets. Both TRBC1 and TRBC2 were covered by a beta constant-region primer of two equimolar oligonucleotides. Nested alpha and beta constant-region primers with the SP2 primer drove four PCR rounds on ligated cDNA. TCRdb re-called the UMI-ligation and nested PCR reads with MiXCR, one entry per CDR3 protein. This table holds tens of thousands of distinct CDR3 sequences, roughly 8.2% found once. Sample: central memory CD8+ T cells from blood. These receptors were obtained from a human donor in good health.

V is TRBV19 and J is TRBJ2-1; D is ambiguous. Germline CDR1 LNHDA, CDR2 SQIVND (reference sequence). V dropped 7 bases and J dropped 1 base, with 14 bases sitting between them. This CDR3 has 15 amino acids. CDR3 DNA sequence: TGTGCCAGTACCCTTCCCCTACTTTCCTACAATGAGCAGTTCTTC. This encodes CASTLPLLSYNEQFF. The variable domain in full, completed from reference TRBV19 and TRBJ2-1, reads DGGITQSPKYLFRKEGQNVTLSCEQNLNHDAMYWYRQDPGQGLRLIYYSQIVNDFQKGDIAEGYSVSREKKESFPLTVTSAQKNPTAFYLCASTLPLLSYNEQFFGPGTRLTVL.

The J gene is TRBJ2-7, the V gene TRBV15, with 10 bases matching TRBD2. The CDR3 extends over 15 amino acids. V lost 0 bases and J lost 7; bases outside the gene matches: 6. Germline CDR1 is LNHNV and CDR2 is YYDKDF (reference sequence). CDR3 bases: TGTGCCACCAGCAGAGATGCTAGCGGGAGTGTTGAGCAGTACTTC. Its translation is CATSRDASGSVEQYF. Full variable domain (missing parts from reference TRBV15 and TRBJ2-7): DAMVIQNPRYQVTQFGKPVTLSCSQTLNHNVMYWYQQKSSQAPKLLFHYYDKDFNNEADTPDNFQSRRPNTSFCFLDIRSPGLGDTAMYLCATSRDASGSVEQYFGPGTRLTVT.

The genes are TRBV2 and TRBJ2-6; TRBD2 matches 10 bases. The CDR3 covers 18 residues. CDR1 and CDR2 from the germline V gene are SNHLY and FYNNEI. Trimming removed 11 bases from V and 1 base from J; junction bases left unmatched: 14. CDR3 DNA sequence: TGTGCCGCCAAAGGGCTAGCGGGAGCCTCATCTGGGGCCAACGTCCTGACTTTC. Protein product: CAAKGLAGASSGANVLTF.

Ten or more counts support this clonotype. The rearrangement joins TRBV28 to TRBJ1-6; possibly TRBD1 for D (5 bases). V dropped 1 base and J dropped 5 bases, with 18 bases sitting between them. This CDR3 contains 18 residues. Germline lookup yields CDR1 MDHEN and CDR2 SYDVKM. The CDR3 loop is CASSLYLWAAGDNSPLHF. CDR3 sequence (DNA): TGTGCCAGCAGTTTATATCTATGGGCCGCGGGGGATAATTCACCCCTCCACTTT.

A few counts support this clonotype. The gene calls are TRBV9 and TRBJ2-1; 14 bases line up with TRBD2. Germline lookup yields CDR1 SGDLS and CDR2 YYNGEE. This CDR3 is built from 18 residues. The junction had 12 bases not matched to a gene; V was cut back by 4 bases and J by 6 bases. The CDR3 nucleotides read TGTGCCAGCAGCCTCGCGGGTAGACTAGCGGGAGGGAGCAATGAGCAGTTCTTC. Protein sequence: CASSLAGRLAGGSNEQFF.

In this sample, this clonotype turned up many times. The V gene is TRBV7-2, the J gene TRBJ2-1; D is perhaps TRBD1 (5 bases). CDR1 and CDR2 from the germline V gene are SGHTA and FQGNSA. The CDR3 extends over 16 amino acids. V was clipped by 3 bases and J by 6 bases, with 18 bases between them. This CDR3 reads CASSFVQVIFLNEQFF. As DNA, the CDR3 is TGTGCCAGCAGCTTCGTACAGGTGATATTCCTCAATGAGCAGTTCTTC.

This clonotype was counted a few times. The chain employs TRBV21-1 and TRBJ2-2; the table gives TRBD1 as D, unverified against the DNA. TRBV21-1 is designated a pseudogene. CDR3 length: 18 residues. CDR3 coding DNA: TGTGCCAGCAGTGGAACGAACGCGGGACAGGGCCACACCGGGGAGCTGTTTTTT. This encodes CASSGTNAGQGHTGELFF.

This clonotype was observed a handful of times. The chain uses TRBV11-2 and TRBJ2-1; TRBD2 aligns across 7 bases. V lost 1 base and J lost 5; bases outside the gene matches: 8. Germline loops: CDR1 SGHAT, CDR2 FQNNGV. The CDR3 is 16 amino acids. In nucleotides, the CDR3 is TGTGCCAGCAGCTTAGCTGGCGGGAGTTCGCACAATGAGCAGTTCTTC. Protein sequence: CASSLAGGSSHNEQFF.

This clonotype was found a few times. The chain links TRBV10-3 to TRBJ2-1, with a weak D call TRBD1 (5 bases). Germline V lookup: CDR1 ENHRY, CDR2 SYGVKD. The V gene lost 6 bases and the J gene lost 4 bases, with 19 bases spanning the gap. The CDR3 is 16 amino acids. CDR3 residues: CAISPNTRVMYNEQFF. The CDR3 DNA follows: TGTGCCATCAGCCCGAATACCAGGGTAATGTACAATGAGCAGTTCTTC.

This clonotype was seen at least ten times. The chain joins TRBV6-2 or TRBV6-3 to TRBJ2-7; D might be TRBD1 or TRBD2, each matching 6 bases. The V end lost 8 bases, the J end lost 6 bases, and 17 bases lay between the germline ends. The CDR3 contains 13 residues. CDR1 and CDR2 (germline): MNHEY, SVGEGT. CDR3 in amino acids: CASGQTEGLEQYF. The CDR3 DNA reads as TGTGCCAGCGGACAGACCGAGGGACTCGAGCAGTACTTC.

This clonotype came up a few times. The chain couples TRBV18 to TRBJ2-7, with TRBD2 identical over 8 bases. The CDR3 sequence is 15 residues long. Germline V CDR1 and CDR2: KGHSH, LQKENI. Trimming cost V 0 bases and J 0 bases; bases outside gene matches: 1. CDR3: CASSPPLAGSYEQYF. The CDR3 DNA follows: TGTGCCAGCTCACCACCCCTAGCGGGCTCCTACGAGCAGTACTTC. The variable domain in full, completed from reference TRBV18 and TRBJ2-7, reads NAGVMQNPRHLVRRRGQEARLRCSPMKGHSHVYWYRQLPEEGLKFMVYLQKENIIDESGMPKERFSAEFPKEGPSILRIQQVVRGDSAAYFCASSPPLAGSYEQYFGPGTRLTVT.

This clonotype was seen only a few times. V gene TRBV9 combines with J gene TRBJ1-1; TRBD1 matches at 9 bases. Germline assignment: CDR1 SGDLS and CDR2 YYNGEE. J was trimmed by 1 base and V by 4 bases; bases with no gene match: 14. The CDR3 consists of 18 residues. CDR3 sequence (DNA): TGTGCCAGCAGCACACAACCGGGACAGGGTGGCCAGAACACTGAAGCTTTCTTT. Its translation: CASSTQPGQGGQNTEAFF.

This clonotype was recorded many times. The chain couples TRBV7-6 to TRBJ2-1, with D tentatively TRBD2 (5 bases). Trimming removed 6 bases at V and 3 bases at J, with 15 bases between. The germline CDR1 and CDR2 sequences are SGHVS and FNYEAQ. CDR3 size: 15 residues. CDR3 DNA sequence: TGTGCCAGCAGTTCCGTCGAGGGCGGCTACAATGAGCAGTTCTTC. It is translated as CASSSVEGGYNEQFF.

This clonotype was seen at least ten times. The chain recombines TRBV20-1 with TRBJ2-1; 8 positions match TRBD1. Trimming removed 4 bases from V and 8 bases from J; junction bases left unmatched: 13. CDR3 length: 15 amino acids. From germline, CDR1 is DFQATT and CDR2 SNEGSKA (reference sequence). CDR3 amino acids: CSATLPGQEFYEQFF. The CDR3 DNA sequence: TGCAGTGCTACTCTCCCGGGACAGGAGTTCTATGAGCAGTTCTTC.

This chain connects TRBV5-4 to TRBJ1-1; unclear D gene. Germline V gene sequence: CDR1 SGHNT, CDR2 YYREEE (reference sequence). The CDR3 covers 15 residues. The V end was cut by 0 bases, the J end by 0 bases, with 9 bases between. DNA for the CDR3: TGTGCCAGCAGCTTGGGGGATCCTATGAACACTGAAGCTTTCTTT. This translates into CASSLGDPMNTEAFF.